This entry features one T cell receptor beta chain sequence. What it recognizes is unknown. The use of a sample-barcoded 5' primer and a J-beta primer mix characterized a second PCR of about 6 to 11 cycles. TCRdb re-derived calls from the 5' RACE reads in MiXCR, one entry per CDR3 protein. Of about 1 million distinct CDR3 sequences listed, under 30% are singletons. This record belongs to a study of blood T cells in healthy people across ages. Findings of the study overall: Nothing was known about donor CMV status, and this possibly confounded expanded clonotype changes.

Germline loops: CDR1 DFQATT, CDR2 SNEGSKA (reference sequence). The CDR3 totals 8 residues. V lost 6 bases and J lost 4, with 0 bases in between. A further study also used this sample, focusing on T cells of mothers and their children. That publication notes: The M1S primer of the second PCR added sample barcodes and 2-4 random nucleotides.

The chain uses TRBV20-1 and TRBJ2-5; the D is unclear. The sequencing input was blood. The clonotype originates from a girl aged 2 to 9 in good health. CDR3 nucleotide sequence: TGCAGTGCAGAGACCCAGTACTTC. This sequence encodes CSAETQYF.